This passage covers 6 T cell receptor beta chains from one sample sequenced in a study of blood T cell repertoires in COVID-19 (TCRdb year 2020). The method behind the library was the immunoSEQ multiplex PCR assay. TCRdb retrieved this table from immuneACCESS and kept in-frame rearrangements only. Not all clones are present; in checked studies, unresolved V genes account for under half, and no reason is known for the remainder. Present in this sample are approximately 240,000 clones, roughly 84% of which were seen just once. The ten most abundant clones make up 1.4% of the sample. The sample consisted of peripheral blood. The receptors here all came from a woman in her 40s who had recovered from COVID-19.

The chain joins TRBV9 to TRBJ1-2; a possible D gene is TRBD1 (5 bases). The CDR3 loop spans 14 amino acids. Germline V lookup: CDR1 SGDLS, CDR2 YYNGEE. Trimming shortened V by 0 bases and J by 7 bases, and 13 bases separated the two germline ends. The CDR3: CASSVVEGLGGYTF. CDR3 in DNA: TGTGCCAGCAGCGTAGTCGAGGGACTTGGTGGCTACACCTTC.

The V call is TRBV28, the J call TRBJ1-2; D gene unclear. CDR1 and CDR2 from the germline V gene are MDHEN and SYDVKM. CDR3 size: 13 residues. V was trimmed by 5 bases and J by 2 bases, leaving 9 bases between them. For the CDR3, the DNA is TGTGCCAGCAGTCCGGGTGACAACTATGGCTACACCTTC. Residues: CASSPGDNYGYTF.

V is TRBV7-9 and J is TRBJ1-6, with D maybe TRBD1 (6 bases). Deletions cut 5 bases from V and 9 bases from J, with 8 bases between. The germline CDR1 and CDR2 sequences are SEHNR and FQNEAQ (reference sequence). This CDR3 is built from 12 residues. For the CDR3, the DNA is TGTGCCAGCAGCCGAGGGGGTTCACCCCTCCACTTT. Its translation: CASSRGGSPLHF.

This sequence joins TRBV7-3 and TRBJ2-7, with 7 bases aligning to TRBD2. V shed 5 bases, J shed 4 bases, and the junction held 5 bases outside the gene matches. CDR1 and CDR2 (germline): SGHTA, FQGTGA. The CDR3 has 13 amino acids. Here the CDR3 DNA reads TGTGCCAGCAGCCCGGGGAGGGGTTACGAGCAGTACTTC. The encoded protein is CASSPGRGYEQYF.

This chain joins TRBV7-9 and TRBJ1-4; TRBD1 matches 8 bases. Per the germline V gene, CDR1 is SEHNR and CDR2 is FQNEAQ (reference sequence). After removal of 1 base from V and 1 base from J, the junction contained 5 bases not matched to a gene. The CDR3 length is 17 residues. CDR3 nucleotides: TGTGCCAGCAGCTTAGGTTGGACAGGGATAACTAATGAAAAACTGTTTTTT. Its translation: CASSLGWTGITNEKLFF.

The J gene is TRBJ2-4, the V gene TRBV12-3 or TRBV12-4; TRBD2 matches at 8 bases. This CDR3 spans 12 amino acids. V shed 6 bases and J 8 bases; nucleotides not matched to a gene: 3. The CDR3 region has the DNA TGTGCCAGCAGGGGACTAGGTGACATTCAGTACTTC. Amino acid sequence: CASRGLGDIQYF.